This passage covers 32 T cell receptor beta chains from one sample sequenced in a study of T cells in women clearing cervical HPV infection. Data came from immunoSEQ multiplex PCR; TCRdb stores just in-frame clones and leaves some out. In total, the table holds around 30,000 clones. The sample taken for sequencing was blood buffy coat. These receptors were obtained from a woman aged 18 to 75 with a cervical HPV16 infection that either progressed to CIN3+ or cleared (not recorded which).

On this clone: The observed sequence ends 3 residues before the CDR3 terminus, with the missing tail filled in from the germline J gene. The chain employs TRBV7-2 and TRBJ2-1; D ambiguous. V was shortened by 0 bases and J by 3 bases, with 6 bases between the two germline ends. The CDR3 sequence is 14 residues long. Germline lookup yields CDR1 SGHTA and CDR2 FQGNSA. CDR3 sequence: CASSLAHGYNEQFF. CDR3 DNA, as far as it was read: TGTGCCAGCAGCTTAGCGCACGGCTACAATGAG.

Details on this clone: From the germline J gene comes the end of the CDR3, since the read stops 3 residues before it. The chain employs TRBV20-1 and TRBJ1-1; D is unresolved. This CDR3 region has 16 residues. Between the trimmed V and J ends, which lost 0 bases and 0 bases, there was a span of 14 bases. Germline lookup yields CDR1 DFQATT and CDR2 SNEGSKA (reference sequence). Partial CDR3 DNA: TGCAGTGCTAGAGATCGGCGGGAAGGCATGAACACTGAA. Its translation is CSARDRREGMNTE. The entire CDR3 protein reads CSARDRREGMNTEAFF.

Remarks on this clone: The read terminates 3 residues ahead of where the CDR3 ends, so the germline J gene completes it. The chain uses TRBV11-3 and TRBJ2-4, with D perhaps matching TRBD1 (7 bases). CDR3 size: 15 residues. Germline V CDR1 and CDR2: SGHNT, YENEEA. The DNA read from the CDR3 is TGTGCCAGCAGCCCAGGGGGGACGAGGGGAGAGACT. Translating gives CASSPGGTRGET. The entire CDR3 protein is CASSPGGTRGETQYF.

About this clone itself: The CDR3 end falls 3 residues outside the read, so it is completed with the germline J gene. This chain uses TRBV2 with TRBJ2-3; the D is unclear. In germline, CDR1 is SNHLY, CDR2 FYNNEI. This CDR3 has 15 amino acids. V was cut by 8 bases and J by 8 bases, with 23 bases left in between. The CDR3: CASSPDGSTVTTQYF. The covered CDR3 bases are TGTGCCAGCTCCCCCGATGGGTCCACAGTAACTACG.

The DNA read from the CDR3 is TGCAGTGCTAACTTTCAAGAGACC. It translates to CSANFQET. The full CDR3 protein is CSANFQETQYF. J is TRBJ2-5 and V is TRBV20-1; the D is unclear. The CDR3 extends 3 residues past the end of the read, so its final part is completed from the germline J gene. CDR3 length: 11 amino acids. With 4 bases removed from V and 2 bases from J, the gap between germline ends came to 5 bases. CDR1 and CDR2 from the germline V gene are DFQATT and SNEGSKA (reference sequence).

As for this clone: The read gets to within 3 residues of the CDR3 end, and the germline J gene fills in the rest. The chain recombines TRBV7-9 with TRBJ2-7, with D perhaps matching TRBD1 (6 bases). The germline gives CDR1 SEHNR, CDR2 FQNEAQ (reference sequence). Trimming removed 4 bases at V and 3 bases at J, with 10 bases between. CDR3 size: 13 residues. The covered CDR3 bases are TGTGCCAGCAGCTCGGACAGCCACTACGAG. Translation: CASSSDSHYE. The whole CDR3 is CASSSDSHYEQYF. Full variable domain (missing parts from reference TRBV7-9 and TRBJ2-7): DTGVSQNPRHKITKRGQNVTFRCDPISEHNRLYWYRQTLGQGPEFLTYFQNEAQLEKSRLLSDRFSAERPKGSFSTLEIQRTEQGDSAMYLCASSSDSHYEQYFGPGTRLTVT.

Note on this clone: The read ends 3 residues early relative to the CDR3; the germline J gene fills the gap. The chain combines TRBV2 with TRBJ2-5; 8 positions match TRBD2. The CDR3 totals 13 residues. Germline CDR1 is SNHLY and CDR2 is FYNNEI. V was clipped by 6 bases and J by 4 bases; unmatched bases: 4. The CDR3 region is CASRRGVLETQYF. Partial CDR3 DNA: TGTGCCAGCAGGCGGGGGGTTCTAGAGACC.

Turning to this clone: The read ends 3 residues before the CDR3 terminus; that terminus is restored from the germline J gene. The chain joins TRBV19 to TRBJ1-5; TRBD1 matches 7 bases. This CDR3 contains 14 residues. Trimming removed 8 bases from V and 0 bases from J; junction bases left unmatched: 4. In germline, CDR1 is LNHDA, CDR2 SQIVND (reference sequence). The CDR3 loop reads CASEQGNSNQPQHF. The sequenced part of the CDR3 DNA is TGTGCCAGTGAACAGGGGAATAGCAATCAGCCC.

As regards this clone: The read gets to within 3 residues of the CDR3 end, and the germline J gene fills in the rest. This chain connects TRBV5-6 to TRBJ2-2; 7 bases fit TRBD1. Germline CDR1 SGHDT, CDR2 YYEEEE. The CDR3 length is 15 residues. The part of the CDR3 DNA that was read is TGTGCCAGCAGCTTGGCACAGGGGCTATATTCACCG. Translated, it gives CASSLAQGLYSP. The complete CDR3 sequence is CASSLAQGLYSPLFF.

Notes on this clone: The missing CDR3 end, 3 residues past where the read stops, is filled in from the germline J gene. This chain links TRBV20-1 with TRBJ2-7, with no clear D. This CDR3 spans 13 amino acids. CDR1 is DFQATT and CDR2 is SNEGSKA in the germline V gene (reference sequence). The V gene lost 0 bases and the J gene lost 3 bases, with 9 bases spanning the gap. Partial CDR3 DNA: TGCAGTGCTAGAGACCCAAGCAACTACGAG. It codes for CSARDPSNYE. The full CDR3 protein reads CSARDPSNYEQYF.

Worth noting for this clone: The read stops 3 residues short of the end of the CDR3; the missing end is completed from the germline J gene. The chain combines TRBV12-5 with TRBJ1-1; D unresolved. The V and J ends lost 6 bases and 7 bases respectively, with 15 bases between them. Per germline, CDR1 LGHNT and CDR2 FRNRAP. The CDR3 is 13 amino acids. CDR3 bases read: TGTGCTAGTGGGCCTGACACAGCCCGTGAA. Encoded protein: CASGPDTARE. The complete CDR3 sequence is CASGPDTAREAFF.

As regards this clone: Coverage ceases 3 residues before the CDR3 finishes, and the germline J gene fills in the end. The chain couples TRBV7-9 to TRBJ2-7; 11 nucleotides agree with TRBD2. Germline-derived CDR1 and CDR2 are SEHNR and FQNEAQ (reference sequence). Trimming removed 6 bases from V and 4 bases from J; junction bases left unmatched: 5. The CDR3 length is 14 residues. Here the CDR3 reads CASSPTSGSYEQYF. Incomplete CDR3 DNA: TGTGCCAGCAGTCCCACTAGCGGGAGTTACGAG.

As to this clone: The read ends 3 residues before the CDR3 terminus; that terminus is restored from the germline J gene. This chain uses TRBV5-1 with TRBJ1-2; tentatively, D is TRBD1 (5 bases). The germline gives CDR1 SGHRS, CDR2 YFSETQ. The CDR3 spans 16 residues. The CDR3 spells CASSLGSGTNSYDYTF. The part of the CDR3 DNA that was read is TGCGCCAGCAGCTTGGGGTCCGGGACTAACTCCTACGAC.

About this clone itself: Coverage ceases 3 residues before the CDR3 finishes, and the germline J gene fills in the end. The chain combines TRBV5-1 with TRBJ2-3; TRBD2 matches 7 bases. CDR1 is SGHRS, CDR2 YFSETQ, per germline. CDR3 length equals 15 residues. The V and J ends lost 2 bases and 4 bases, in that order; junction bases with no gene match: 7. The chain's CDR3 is CASSLTGGRADTQYF. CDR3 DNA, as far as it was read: TGCGCCAGCAGCTTAACGGGGGGACGGGCAGATACG.

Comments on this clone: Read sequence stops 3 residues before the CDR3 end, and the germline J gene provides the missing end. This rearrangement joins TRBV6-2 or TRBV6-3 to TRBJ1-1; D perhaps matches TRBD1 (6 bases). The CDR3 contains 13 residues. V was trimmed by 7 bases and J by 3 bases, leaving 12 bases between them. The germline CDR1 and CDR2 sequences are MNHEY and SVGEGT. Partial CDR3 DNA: TGTGCCAGCAAACAGGGAAGGCACACTGAA. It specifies CASKQGRHTE. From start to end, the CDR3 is CASKQGRHTEAFF.

CDR3 DNA, as far as it was read: TGTGCCTGGAGTGCTTTCACGGGGGTATACAATGAG. Encoded protein: CAWSAFTGVYNE. The full CDR3 protein reads CAWSAFTGVYNEQFF. This sequence joins TRBV30 and TRBJ2-1; TRBD2 is a possible D gene (6 bases). The CDR3 end lies 3 residues beyond the end of the read and is filled in from the germline J gene. V dropped 1 base and J dropped 4 bases, with 14 bases sitting between them. Per germline, CDR1 GTSNPN and CDR2 SVGIG (reference sequence). The CDR3 totals 15 residues.

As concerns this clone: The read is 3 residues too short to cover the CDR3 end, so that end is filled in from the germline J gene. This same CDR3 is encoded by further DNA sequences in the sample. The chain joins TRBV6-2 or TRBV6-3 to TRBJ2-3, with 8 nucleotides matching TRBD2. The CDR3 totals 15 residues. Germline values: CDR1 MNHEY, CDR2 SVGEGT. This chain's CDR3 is CASSSGLGYTDTQYF. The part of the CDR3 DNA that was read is TGTGCTAGCTCCTCGGGACTAGGGTACACAGATACG.

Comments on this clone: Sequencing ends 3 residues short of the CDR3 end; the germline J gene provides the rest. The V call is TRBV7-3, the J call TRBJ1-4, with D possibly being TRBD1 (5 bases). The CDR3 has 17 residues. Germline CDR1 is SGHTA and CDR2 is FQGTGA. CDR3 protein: CASSPMGGNSGANVLFF. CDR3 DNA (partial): TGTGCCAGCAGCCCTATGGGGGGAAACTCTGGGGCCAACGTA.

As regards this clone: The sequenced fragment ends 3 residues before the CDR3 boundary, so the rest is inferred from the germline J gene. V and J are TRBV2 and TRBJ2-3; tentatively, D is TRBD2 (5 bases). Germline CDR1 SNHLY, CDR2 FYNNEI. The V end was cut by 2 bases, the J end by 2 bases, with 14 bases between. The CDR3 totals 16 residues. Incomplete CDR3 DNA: TGTGCCAGCAGTGAATTCCTTGGACTTACCACAGATACG. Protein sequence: CASSEFLGLTTDT. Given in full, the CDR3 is CASSEFLGLTTDTQYF. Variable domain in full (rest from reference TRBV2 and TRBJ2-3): EPEVTQTPSHQVTQMGQEVILRCVPISNHLYFYWYRQILGQKVEFLVSFYNNEISEKSEIFDDQFSVERPDGSNFTLKIRSTKLEDSAMYFCASSEFLGLTTDTQYFGPGTRLTVL.

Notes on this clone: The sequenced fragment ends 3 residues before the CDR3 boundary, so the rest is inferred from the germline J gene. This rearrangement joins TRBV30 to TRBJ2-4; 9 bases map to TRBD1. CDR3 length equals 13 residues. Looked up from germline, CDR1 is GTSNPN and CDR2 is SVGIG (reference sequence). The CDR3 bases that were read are TGTGCCTGGAGTGTGGGACAGGGCTATGGT. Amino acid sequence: CAWSVGQGYG. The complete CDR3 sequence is CAWSVGQGYGQYF.

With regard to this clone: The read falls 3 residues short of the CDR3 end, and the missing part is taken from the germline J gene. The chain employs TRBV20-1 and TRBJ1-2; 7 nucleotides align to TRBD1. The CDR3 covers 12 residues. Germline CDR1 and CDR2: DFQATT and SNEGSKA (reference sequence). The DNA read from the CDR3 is TGCAGTGCCCGGACAGGCCATGGGGGC. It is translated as CSARTGHGG. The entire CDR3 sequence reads CSARTGHGGYTF.

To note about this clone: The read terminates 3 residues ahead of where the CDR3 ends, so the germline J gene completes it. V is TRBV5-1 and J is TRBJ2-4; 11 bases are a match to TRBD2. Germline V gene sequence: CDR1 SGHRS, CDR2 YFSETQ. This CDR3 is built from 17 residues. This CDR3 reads CASSDPGKLAGVETQYF. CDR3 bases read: TGCGCCAGCAGCGACCCGGGGAAACTAGCGGGGGTGGAGACT. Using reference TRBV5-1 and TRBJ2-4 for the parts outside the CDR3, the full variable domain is KAGVTQTPRYLIKTRGQQVTLSCSPISGHRSVSWYQQTPGQGLQFLFEYFSETQRNKGNFPGRFSGRQFSNSRSEMNVSTLELGDSALYLCASSDPGKLAGVETQYFGAGTRLSVL.

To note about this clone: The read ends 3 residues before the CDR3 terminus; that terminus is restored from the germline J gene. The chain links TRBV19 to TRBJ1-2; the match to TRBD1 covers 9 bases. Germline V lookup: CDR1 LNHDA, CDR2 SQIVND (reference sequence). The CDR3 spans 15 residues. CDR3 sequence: CASSKDRGDTYDYTF. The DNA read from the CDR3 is TGTGCCAGTAGTAAGGACAGGGGTGATACCTACGAC.

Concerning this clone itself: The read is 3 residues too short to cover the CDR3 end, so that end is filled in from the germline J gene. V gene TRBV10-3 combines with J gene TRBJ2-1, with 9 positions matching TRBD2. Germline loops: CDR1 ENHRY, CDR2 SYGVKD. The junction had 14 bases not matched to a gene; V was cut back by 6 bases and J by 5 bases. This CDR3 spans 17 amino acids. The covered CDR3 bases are TGTGCCATCAGCGCGTTAGCGGGGGTAAGGCGGGACAATGAG. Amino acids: CAISALAGVRRDNE. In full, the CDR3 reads CAISALAGVRRDNEQFF.

Partial CDR3 DNA: TGTGCCAGCAGCAAGGGTGGAGGTTCGGGGGAAAAG. Translated, it gives CASSKGGGSGEK. The CDR3 as a whole reads CASSKGGGSGEKLFF. The chain couples TRBV7-3 to TRBJ2-2; D might be TRBD2 (6 bases). The read terminates 3 residues ahead of where the CDR3 ends, so the germline J gene completes it. The CDR3 contains 15 residues. CDR1 and CDR2 (germline): SGHTA, FQGTGA.

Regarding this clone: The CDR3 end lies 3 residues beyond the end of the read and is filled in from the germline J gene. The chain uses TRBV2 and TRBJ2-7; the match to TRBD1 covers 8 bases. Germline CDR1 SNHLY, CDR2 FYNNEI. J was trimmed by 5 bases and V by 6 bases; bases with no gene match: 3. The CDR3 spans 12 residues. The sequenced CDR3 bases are TGTGCCAGCAGGGGACAGGTCGACGAG. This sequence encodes CASRGQVDE. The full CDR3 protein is CASRGQVDEQYF. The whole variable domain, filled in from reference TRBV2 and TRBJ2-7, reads EPEVTQTPSHQVTQMGQEVILRCVPISNHLYFYWYRQILGQKVEFLVSFYNNEISEKSEIFDDQFSVERPDGSNFTLKIRSTKLEDSAMYFCASRGQVDEQYFGPGTRLTVT.

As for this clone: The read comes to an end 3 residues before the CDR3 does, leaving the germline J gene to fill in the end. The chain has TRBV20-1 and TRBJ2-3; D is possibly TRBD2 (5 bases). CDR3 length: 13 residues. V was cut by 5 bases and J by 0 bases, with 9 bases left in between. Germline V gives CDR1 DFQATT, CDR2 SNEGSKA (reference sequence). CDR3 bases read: TGCAGTGCTCTGAGGGCTAGCACAGATACG. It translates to CSALRASTDT. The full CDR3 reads CSALRASTDTQYF.

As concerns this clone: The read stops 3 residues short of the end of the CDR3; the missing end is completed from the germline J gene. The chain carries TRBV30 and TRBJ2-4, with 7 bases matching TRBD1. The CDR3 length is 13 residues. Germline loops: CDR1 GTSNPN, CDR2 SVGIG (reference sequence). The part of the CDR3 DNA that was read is TGTGCCTGGAGTCTAGGACAGGCCTATGGT. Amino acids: CAWSLGQAYG. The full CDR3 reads CAWSLGQAYGQYF.

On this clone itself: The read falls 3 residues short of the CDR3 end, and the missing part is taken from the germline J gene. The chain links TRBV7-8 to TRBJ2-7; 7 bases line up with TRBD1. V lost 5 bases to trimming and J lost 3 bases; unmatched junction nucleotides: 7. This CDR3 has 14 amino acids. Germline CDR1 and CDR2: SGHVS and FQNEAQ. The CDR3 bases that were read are TGTGCCAGCAGCGAGGGGGCTTCCATCTACGAG. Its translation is CASSEGASIYE. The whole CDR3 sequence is CASSEGASIYEQYF.

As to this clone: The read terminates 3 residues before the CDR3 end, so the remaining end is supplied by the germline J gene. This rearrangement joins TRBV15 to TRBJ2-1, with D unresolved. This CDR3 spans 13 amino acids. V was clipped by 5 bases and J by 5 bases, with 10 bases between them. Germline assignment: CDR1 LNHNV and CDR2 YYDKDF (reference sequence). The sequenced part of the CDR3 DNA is TGTGCCACCAGCTTTCTCAGGCACAATGAG. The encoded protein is CATSFLRHNE. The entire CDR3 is CATSFLRHNEQFF.

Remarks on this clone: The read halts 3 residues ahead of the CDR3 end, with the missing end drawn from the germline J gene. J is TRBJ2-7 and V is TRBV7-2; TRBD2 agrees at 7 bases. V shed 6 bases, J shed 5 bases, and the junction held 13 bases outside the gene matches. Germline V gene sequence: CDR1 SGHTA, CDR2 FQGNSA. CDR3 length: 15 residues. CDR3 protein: CASSPTRTSSNEQYF. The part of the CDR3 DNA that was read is TGTGCCAGCAGTCCGACCAGGACTAGTTCTAACGAG.

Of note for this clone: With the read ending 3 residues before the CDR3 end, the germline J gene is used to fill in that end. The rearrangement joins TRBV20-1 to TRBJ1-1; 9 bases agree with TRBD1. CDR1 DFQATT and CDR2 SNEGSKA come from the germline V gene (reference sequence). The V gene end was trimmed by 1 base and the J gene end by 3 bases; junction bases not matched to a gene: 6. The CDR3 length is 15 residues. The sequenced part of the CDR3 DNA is TGCAGTGCTAGAGGGACAGGGGCTCGGGACACTGAA. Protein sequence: CSARGTGARDTE. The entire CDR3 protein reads CSARGTGARDTEAFF.